This TCR beta chain comes out of a study of T cell responses to AZD1222 COVID-19 vaccine. Overall study: Pooled samples include second doses given at about 4 or 12 weeks. Study results and limitations: The donor group comprised mostly white British people and more females; the analysis possibly underestimated clonal diversity. Repertoire collection took place solely once the T cell response had peaked. Just a handful of AZD1222 recipients tested seropositive at baseline.

As concerns this clone: Antigen specificity is unknown.

Sequencing used immunoSEQ multiplex PCR; TCRdb keeps in-frame clones, though not all of them. The sample contains roughly 120,000 clones, about 87% of which appear only once. The length of the CDR3 is 15 residues. Germline CDR1 and CDR2: MNHEY and SMNVEV (reference sequence). Losses at the gene ends were 8 bases for V and 4 bases for J; bases not matched to a gene: 13. V gene TRBV27 combines with J gene TRBJ1-1; 7 nucleotides align to TRBD1. This clonotype originated in an adult in good health. The sequences come from peripheral blood, collected on day 0 of AZD1222 vaccination. The CDR3 DNA sequence: TGTGCCAGCCCTAATCCAGGGGGTTCGGCCACTGAAGCTTTCTTT. Protein: CASPNPGGSATEAFF.